One sample yielded the 30 T cell receptor beta chains listed below, sequenced in a study of CD8+ T cells in alopecia areata. Reverse transcription of extracted RNA yielded cDNA, which provided the sequencing template. The protocol was immunoSEQ multiplex PCR, while the TCRdb copy is restricted to in-frame clones and leaves out a portion. The sample has approximately 59,000 clones, roughly half seen once; the top ten hold about a sixth. Sequencing was performed on CD8+ T cells sorted from blood, taken at week 0. These receptors all stem from a human donor with alopecia areata.

J is TRBJ1-1 and V is TRBV6-5, with D possibly TRBD1 on 5 matching bases. CDR1 is MNHEY and CDR2 is SVGAGI in the germline V gene. The CDR3 covers 14 residues. V lost 5 bases, J lost 0 bases, and 10 bases lay in between. CDR3 in amino acids: CASSPGRMNTEAFF. For the CDR3, the DNA is TGTGCCAGCAGTCCGGGACGGATGAACACTGAAGCTTTCTTT.

The chain is built from TRBV4-2 and TRBJ2-5; D is uncertain. This CDR3 is built from 13 residues. CDR1 is LGHNA and CDR2 is YNFKEQ in the germline V gene. Trimming pared 3 bases from V and 3 bases from J, leaving 8 bases between. The CDR3 is CASSHPGEETQYF. The CDR3 region has the DNA TGTGCCAGCAGCCATCCCGGAGAAGAGACCCAGTACTTC.

J is TRBJ2-2 and V is TRBV9; D ambiguous. The CDR3 contains 16 residues. From germline, CDR1 is SGDLS and CDR2 YYNGEE. V gave up 1 base and J gave up 0 bases, with 10 bases separating them. The DNA of the CDR3 is TGTGCCAGCAGCGTAAGGGCAAGCGCGAACACCGGGGAGCTGTTTTTT. This sequence encodes CASSVRASANTGELFF.

V is TRBV10-3 and J is TRBJ1-1; weak D call: TRBD1 (5 bases). The germline V gene encodes CDR1 ENHRY and CDR2 SYGVKD. There are 13 residues in the CDR3. Trimming left V 11 bases short and J 4 bases short, with 17 bases between. For the CDR3, the DNA is TGTGCCGGAGCCGGGGCATGGGGCACTGAAGCTTTCTTT. Its protein is CAGAGAWGTEAFF.

The chain is built from TRBV4-1 and TRBJ2-7, with 7 positions matching TRBD2. Germline V gene sequence: CDR1 MGHRA, CDR2 YSYEKL. The CDR3 has 14 residues. V shed 0 bases, J shed 4 bases, and the junction held 3 bases outside the gene matches. In DNA form, the CDR3 reads TGCGCCAGCAGCCAAGATTCGGGAGGTTACGAGCAGTACTTC. Residues: CASSQDSGGYEQYF.

This clone was detected only once. The rearrangement uses TRBV5-6 and TRBJ2-5, with D tentatively TRBD2 (7 bases). V was trimmed by 5 bases and J by 4 bases, leaving 15 bases between them. CDR1 is SGHDT and CDR2 is YYEEEE in the germline V gene. The CDR3 contains 14 residues. CDR3 sequence reads: CASSMVGGRETQYF. DNA for the CDR3: TGTGCCAGCAGTATGGTCGGGGGGCGAGAGACCCAGTACTTC.

This rearrangement joins TRBV29-1 to TRBJ2-3; D remains ambiguous. V lost 7 bases and J 0 bases, leaving 11 bases between the germline ends. The CDR3 is 13 residues long. CDR1 is SQVTM, CDR2 ANQGSEA, per germline. CDR3 DNA: TGCAGCGCCCGGACCGGGAGCACAGATACGCAGTATTTT. It translates to CSARTGSTDTQYF.

This clone was counted a few times. The gene calls are TRBV29-1 and TRBJ1-2; 7 bases agree with TRBD1. Looked up from germline, CDR1 is SQVTM and CDR2 is ANQGSEA. J gave up 7 bases and V 4 bases, and 9 bases lay outside the gene matches. This CDR3 is 13 amino acids long. CDR3: CSVVEGALSGYTF. Here the CDR3 DNA reads TGCAGCGTTGTGGAGGGGGCCCTGAGTGGCTACACCTTC.

A few counts support this clone. The chain uses TRBV9 and TRBJ2-7; D unclear. CDR3 size: 13 residues. Trimming pared 0 bases from V and 5 bases from J, leaving 9 bases between. Germline loops: CDR1 SGDLS, CDR2 YYNGEE. CDR3: CASSVAGFDEQYF. The CDR3, as DNA: TGTGCCAGCAGCGTAGCCGGGTTCGACGAGCAGTACTTC.

This clone occurred many times. The chain is built from TRBV5-1 and TRBJ2-1, with TRBD2 identical over 8 bases. Germline CDR1 reads SGHRS; CDR2 reads YFSETQ. V lost 4 bases to trimming and J lost 2 bases; unmatched junction nucleotides: 5. The CDR3 runs 15 residues. The DNA of the CDR3 is TGCGCCAGCAGCCAAGGACTAGCCCCCTACAATGAGCAGTTCTTC. Translating gives CASSQGLAPYNEQFF.

This chain connects TRBV27 to TRBJ2-2, with 11 bases identical to TRBD2. Germline loops: CDR1 MNHEY, CDR2 SMNVEV (reference sequence). Germline trimming cut 2 bases from V and 5 bases from J; bases unmatched to any gene: 1. The CDR3 loop spans 15 amino acids. As DNA, the CDR3 is TGTGCCAGCAGTTTACTAGCGGGAGGAACCGGGGAGCTGTTTTTT. This encodes CASSLLAGGTGELFF.

V and J are TRBV15 and TRBJ2-2; D perhaps matches TRBD1 (6 bases). Germline CDR1 is LNHNV and CDR2 is YYDKDF (reference sequence). CDR3 size: 17 residues. Trimming took 0 bases from V and 5 from J, leaving 16 bases between them. CDR3 amino acids: CATSRDAQGFGTGELFF. The DNA of the CDR3 is TGTGCCACCAGCAGAGATGCTCAGGGGTTTGGGACCGGGGAGCTGTTTTTT. Full variable domain (rest looked up from reference TRBV15 and TRBJ2-2): DAMVIQNPRYQVTQFGKPVTLSCSQTLNHNVMYWYQQKSSQAPKLLFHYYDKDFNNEADTPDNFQSRRPNTSFCFLDIRSPGLGDTAMYLCATSRDAQGFGTGELFFGEGSRLTVL.

The chain carries TRBV6-5 and TRBJ2-3; 8 bases agree with TRBD2. The V and J ends lost 6 bases and 1 base, in that order; junction bases with no gene match: 3. The CDR3 covers 14 residues. Germline V gene data show CDR1 as MNHEY and CDR2 as SVGAGI. The CDR3 protein is CASRSGGGTDTQYF. The CDR3 nucleotides read TGTGCCAGCAGGAGCGGGGGAGGCACAGATACGCAGTATTTT.

The genes are TRBV7-9 and TRBJ2-3; 8 bases align to TRBD1. Germline assignment: CDR1 SEHNR and CDR2 FQNEAQ (reference sequence). CDR3 length: 13 residues. J gave up 5 bases and V 5 bases, and 3 bases lay outside the gene matches. The CDR3 nucleotides are TGTGCCAGCAGCCAGACAGGGGTAGATACGCAGTATTTT. This gives the protein CASSQTGVDTQYF.

This clone was seen just once. The chain has TRBV9 and TRBJ1-3; 7 nucleotides align to TRBD1. J was trimmed by 8 bases and V by 1 base; bases with no gene match: 3. Germline lookup yields CDR1 SGDLS and CDR2 YYNGEE. The CDR3 runs 13 residues. Here the CDR3 reads CASSVQGEDTIYF. CDR3 DNA: TGTGCCAGCAGCGTACAGGGGGAAGACACCATATATTTT.

The chain joins TRBV4-1 to TRBJ2-1; 7 bases agree with TRBD2. The germline V gene has CDR1 MGHRA and CDR2 YSYEKL. The length of the CDR3 is 13 residues. J gave up 10 bases and V 1 base, and 4 bases lay outside the gene matches. The CDR3 here is CASSQGLAGEQFF. The CDR3 nucleotides read TGCGCCAGCAGCCAAGGACTAGCAGGGGAGCAGTTCTTC.

There are a few counts of this clone. CDR3 nucleotide sequence: TGCAGCGTTGAAGTTAGGGGGACAGGAACCTACGAGCAGTACTTC. Translated: CSVEVRGTGTYEQYF. The rearrangement joins TRBV29-1 to TRBJ2-7; 8 bases fit TRBD1. This CDR3 spans 15 amino acids. Germline loops: CDR1 SQVTM, CDR2 ANQGSEA. V was clipped by 1 base and J by 2 bases; unmatched bases: 7.

A few counts support this clone. The chain is built from TRBV7-2 and TRBJ2-1; D possibly corresponds to TRBD2 (6 bases). Trimming removed 4 bases at V and 4 bases at J, with 17 bases between. The CDR3 has 16 residues. CDR1 is SGHTA and CDR2 is FQGNSA in the germline V gene. The CDR3 DNA follows: TGTGCCAGCAGCTCCCCGGCGGGCGGGATATACAATGAGCAGTTCTTC. The encoded protein is CASSSPAGGIYNEQFF.

The chain recombines TRBV7-9 with TRBJ1-2; 9 nucleotides agree with TRBD1. V shed 6 bases and J 8 bases; nucleotides not matched to a gene: 10. The CDR3 sequence is 14 residues long. Germline CDR1 reads SEHNR; CDR2 reads FQNEAQ (reference sequence). The CDR3 region has the DNA TGTGCCAGCAGTTTTCCGGGACAGGGCGAAGGCTACACCTTC. It encodes CASSFPGQGEGYTF. The whole variable domain, remainder taken from reference TRBV7-9 and TRBJ1-2, is DTGVSQNPRHKITKRGQNVTFRCDPISEHNRLYWYRQTLGQGPEFLTYFQNEAQLEKSRLLSDRFSAERPKGSFSTLEIQRTEQGDSAMYLCASSFPGQGEGYTFGSGTRLTVV.

V is TRBV29-1 and J is TRBJ2-3; 9 bases are shared with TRBD1. J was trimmed by 2 bases and V by 7 bases; bases with no gene match: 16. The germline CDR1 and CDR2 sequences are SQVTM and ANQGSEA. The CDR3 loop spans 17 amino acids. The CDR3 protein is CSAEGFRDRAYTDTQYF. The DNA for the CDR3 is TGCAGCGCCGAGGGCTTCAGGGACAGGGCTTACACAGATACGCAGTATTTT.

In this sample, this clone turned up a few times. The chain carries TRBV19 and TRBJ2-1; 13 bases map to TRBD2. Germline CDR1 is LNHDA and CDR2 is SQIVND (reference sequence). Trimming cost V 5 bases and J 2 bases; bases outside gene matches: 3. The CDR3 length is 16 residues. This chain's CDR3 is CASSATSGRAYNEQFF. The CDR3 region has the DNA TGTGCCAGTAGTGCAACTAGCGGGAGGGCCTACAATGAGCAGTTCTTC.

The gene calls are TRBV29-1 and TRBJ2-2; D might be TRBD2 (5 bases). This CDR3 has 13 amino acids. Trimming pared 4 bases from V and 1 base from J, leaving 7 bases between. Germline CDR1 reads SQVTM; CDR2 reads ANQGSEA. The CDR3 region has the DNA TGCAGCGTTGTAGCGAGGAACACCGGGGAGCTGTTTTTT. Translating it yields CSVVARNTGELFF.

The CDR3 sequence: CAWEGDRYNEQFF. The CDR3 nucleotides read TGTGCCTGGGAGGGGGACAGGTACAATGAGCAGTTCTTC. The chain uses TRBV30 and TRBJ2-1; 8 bases line up with TRBD1. The V gene end was trimmed by 5 bases and the J gene end by 4 bases; junction bases not matched to a gene: 4. The CDR3 runs to 13 residues. Germline V gene lookup returns CDR1 GTSNPN and CDR2 SVGIG (reference sequence).

The rearrangement uses TRBV30 and TRBJ2-7; TRBD1 matches 8 bases. Germline loops: CDR1 GTSNPN, CDR2 SVGIG (reference sequence). The ends lost 2 bases at V and 3 bases at J; junction bases unmatched: 9. This CDR3 is built from 15 residues. The CDR3 DNA reads TGTGCCTGGAGTTCAGAGGACAGGGCAGGCTACGAGCAGTACTTC. This sequence encodes CAWSSEDRAGYEQYF.

The chain links TRBV29-1 to TRBJ2-2; 11 bases fit TRBD2. The CDR3 covers 18 residues. The V gene's germline CDR1 is SQVTM and CDR2 ANQGSEA. V lost 7 bases to trimming and J lost 5 bases; unmatched junction nucleotides: 18. CDR3 region: CSAWGGLAGGVGTGELFF. DNA of the CDR3: TGCAGCGCCTGGGGCGGGCTAGCGGGAGGAGTGGGTACCGGGGAGCTGTTTTTT.

This clone has only a few counts. The gene calls are TRBV30 and TRBJ2-7; D perhaps matches TRBD2 (5 bases). The CDR3 loop spans 14 amino acids. Germline V gives CDR1 GTSNPN, CDR2 SVGIG (reference sequence). Trimming cost V 8 bases and J 5 bases, with 22 bases left between them. The CDR3 DNA sequence: TGTGCCGCGGACTCCGGGATCCGGTCCGACGAGCAGTACTTC. This sequence encodes CAADSGIRSDEQYF. Full variable domain (remainder filled in from reference TRBV30 and TRBJ2-7): SQTIHQWPATLVQPVGSPLSLECTVEGTSNPNLYWYRQAAGRGLQLLFYSVGIGQISSEVPQNLSASRPQDRQFILSSKKLLLSDSGFYLCAADSGIRSDEQYFGPGTRLTVT.

The chain employs TRBV29-1 and TRBJ2-1; a possible D gene is TRBD2 (5 bases). CDR1 is SQVTM, CDR2 ANQGSEA, per germline. Deletions cut 2 bases from V and 7 bases from J, with 9 bases between. The CDR3 is made up of 12 amino acids. The CDR3 bases are TGCAGCGTTGAATCCGGGATTAATGAGCAGTTCTTC. This codes for CSVESGINEQFF.

Written as DNA, the CDR3 is TGTGCCTGGAGTCCTAGGGCAGGACAGGGGAACTACGAGCAGTACTTC. Its translation is CAWSPRAGQGNYEQYF. This chain links TRBV30 with TRBJ2-7; 9 bases agree with TRBD1. This CDR3 contains 16 residues. J lost 3 bases, V lost 2 bases, and 11 bases had no gene match. Per germline, CDR1 GTSNPN and CDR2 SVGIG (reference sequence).

The chain is built from TRBV27 and TRBJ2-3; D might be TRBD1 (6 bases). The CDR3 runs to 13 residues. The ends were cut back, 5 bases at V and 6 bases at J, with 12 bases in the middle. From germline, CDR1 is MNHEY and CDR2 SMNVEV (reference sequence). Here the CDR3 reads CASSLYRGDTQYF. CDR3 nucleotide sequence: TGTGCCAGCAGTCTTTATAGGGGGGATACGCAGTATTTT.

The rearrangement joins TRBV4-1 to TRBJ2-2; no clear D. Germline CDR1 is MGHRA and CDR2 is YSYEKL. This CDR3 region has 13 residues. V shed 4 bases and J shed 5 bases, with 8 bases lying between them. Here the CDR3 reads CASSLPGTGELFF. The CDR3 nucleotides are TGCGCCAGCAGCCTACCCGGGACCGGGGAGCTGTTTTTT.